Listed below are T cell receptor beta chains from one sample, sequenced in a study of T cell repertoires in cytomegalovirus infection. TCRdb called the reads again in MiXCR, with one record for every CDR3 protein. The repertoire holds around 78,000 distinct CDR3 sequences, about 40% seen once, with 90% to 95% in the top ten. For these receptors, no antigen is known. The sequenced sample was CD8+ T cells from cultured PBMCs, obtained from culture after CMV antigen stimulation. The receptor set was obtained from a human donor in good health (CMV status not recorded). Some clones in this sample may be carry-over from other donors' samples. Both conserved end residues are part of each CDR3. Fields, in order: D gene, J gene, V gene, clone size, CDR3 DNA, CDR3 protein. D genes are given only for firm matches. Not all rows give a size; the values are once, few, many and, for expanded clones, a class.

D gene: TRBD1; J gene: TRBJ1-2; V gene: TRBV4-1; clone size: few; CDR3 DNA: TGCGCCAGCAGCCCGAAACAGGGGGCTGCCTTGGGGAACTATGGCTACACCTTC; CDR3 protein: CASSPKQGAALGNYGYTF
D gene: -; J gene: TRBJ1-1; V gene: TRBV20-1; clone size: once; CDR3 DNA: TGCAGTGCTAGTCCACAGGCAGGGTGGGGGAACACTGAAGCTTTCTTT; CDR3 protein: CSASPQAGWGNTEAFF
D gene: TRBD1; J gene: TRBJ1-1; V gene: TRBV7-4; clone size: -; CDR3 DNA: TGTGCCAGCAGCGGGCAGGGGGCACACACTGAAGCTTTCTTT; CDR3 protein: CASSGQGAHTEAFF
D gene: TRBD1; J gene: TRBJ2-7; V gene: TRBV12-3/TRBV12-4; clone size: -; CDR3 DNA: TGTGCCAGCAGTGGGGGACAGGGGACTCCCCGGGACGAGCAGTACTTC; CDR3 protein: CASSGGQGTPRDEQYF
D gene: -; J gene: TRBJ2-7; V gene: TRBV10-3; clone size: -; CDR3 DNA: TGTGCCATCAGTGAGTCAACTGCAGTTAGCTCCTACGAGCAGTACTTC; CDR3 protein: CAISESTAVSSYEQYF
D gene: TRBD2; J gene: TRBJ2-3; V gene: TRBV5-4; clone size: many; CDR3 DNA: TGTGCCAGCTCTCCCCTCGGCGGGGGAGACTTAGATACGCAGTATTTT; CDR3 protein: CASSPLGGGDLDTQYF
D gene: -; J gene: TRBJ1-5; V gene: TRBV12-3/TRBV12-4; clone size: few; CDR3 DNA: TGTGCCAGCAGCACCGGGGGCCCTCCCCAGCCCCAGCATTTT; CDR3 protein: CASSTGGPPQPQHF
D gene: -; J gene: TRBJ2-4; V gene: TRBV7-2; clone size: few; CDR3 DNA: TGTGCCAGCAGCTTAGAGGGGGGCCTAGCCAAAAACATTCAGTACTTC; CDR3 protein: CASSLEGGLAKNIQYF
D gene: -; J gene: TRBJ2-1; V gene: TRBV7-6; clone size: few; CDR3 DNA: TGTGCCAGCAGCTTTGACGGGGTGGTCAATGAGCAGTTCTTC; CDR3 protein: CASSFDGVVNEQFF
D gene: -; J gene: TRBJ2-4; V gene: TRBV11-2; clone size: -; CDR3 DNA: TGTGCCAGCAGCTTAACCCCGGCAGGGGTGAGGGGCATTCAGTACTTC; CDR3 protein: CASSLTPAGVRGIQYF
D gene: -; J gene: TRBJ2-3; V gene: TRBV2; clone size: -; CDR3 DNA: TGTGCCAGCAGTGAGGATACGCAGTATTTT; CDR3 protein: CASSEDTQYF
D gene: -; J gene: TRBJ2-7; V gene: TRBV7-6; clone size: -; CDR3 DNA: TGTGCCAGCAGCCAGAAAGCTACCTACGAGCAGTACTTC; CDR3 protein: CASSQKATYEQYF